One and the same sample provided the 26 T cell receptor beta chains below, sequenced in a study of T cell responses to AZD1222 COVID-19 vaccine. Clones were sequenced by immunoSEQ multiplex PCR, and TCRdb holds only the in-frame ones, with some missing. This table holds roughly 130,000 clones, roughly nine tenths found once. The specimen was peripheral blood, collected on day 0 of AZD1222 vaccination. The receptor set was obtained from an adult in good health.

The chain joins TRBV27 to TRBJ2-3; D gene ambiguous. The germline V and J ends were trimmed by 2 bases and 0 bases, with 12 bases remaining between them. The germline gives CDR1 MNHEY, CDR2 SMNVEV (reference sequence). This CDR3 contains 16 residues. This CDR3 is CASSLVGIPSTDTQYF. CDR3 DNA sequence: TGTGCCAGCAGTTTAGTGGGGATTCCTAGCACAGATACGCAGTATTTT.

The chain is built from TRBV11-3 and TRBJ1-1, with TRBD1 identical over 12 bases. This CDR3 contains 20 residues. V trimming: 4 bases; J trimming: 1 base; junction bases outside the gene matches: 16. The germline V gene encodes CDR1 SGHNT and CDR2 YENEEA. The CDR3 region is CASSSYTGTGGAGGNTEAFF. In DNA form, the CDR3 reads TGTGCCAGCAGCTCCTACACCGGGACAGGGGGCGCAGGGGGGAACACTGAAGCTTTCTTT. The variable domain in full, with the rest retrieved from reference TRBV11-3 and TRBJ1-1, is EAGVVQSPRYKIIEKKQPVAFWCNPISGHNTLYWYLQNLGQGPELLIRYENEEAVDDSQLPKDRFSAERLKGVDSTLKIQPAELGDSAVYLCASSSYTGTGGAGGNTEAFFGQGTRLTVV.

CDR3 sequence (DNA): TGTGCCTGGAGTGCAGAGCCCCAGCATTTT. Translation: CAWSAEPQHF. The chain uses TRBV30 and TRBJ1-5; D gene unclear. This CDR3 has 10 residues. In germline, CDR1 is GTSNPN, CDR2 SVGIG (reference sequence). V was cut by 1 base and J by 8 bases, with 3 bases left in between.

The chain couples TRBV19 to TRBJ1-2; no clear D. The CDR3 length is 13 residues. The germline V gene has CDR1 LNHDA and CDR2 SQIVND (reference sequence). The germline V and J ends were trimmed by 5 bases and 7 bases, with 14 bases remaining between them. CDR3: CASSSPDWGGYTF. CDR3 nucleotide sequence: TGTGCCAGTAGTTCCCCCGACTGGGGTGGCTACACCTTC. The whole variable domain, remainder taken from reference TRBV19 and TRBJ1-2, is DGGITQSPKYLFRKEGQNVTLSCEQNLNHDAMYWYRQDPGQGLRLIYYSQIVNDFQKGDIAEGYSVSREKKESFPLTVTSAQKNPTAFYLCASSSPDWGGYTFGSGTRLTVV.

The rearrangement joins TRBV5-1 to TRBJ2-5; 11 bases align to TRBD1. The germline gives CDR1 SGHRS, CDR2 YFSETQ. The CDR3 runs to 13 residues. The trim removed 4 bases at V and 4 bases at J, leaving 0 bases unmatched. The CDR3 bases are TGCGCCAGCAGCGGACAGGGGGCAGAGACCCAGTACTTC. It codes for CASSGQGAETQYF.

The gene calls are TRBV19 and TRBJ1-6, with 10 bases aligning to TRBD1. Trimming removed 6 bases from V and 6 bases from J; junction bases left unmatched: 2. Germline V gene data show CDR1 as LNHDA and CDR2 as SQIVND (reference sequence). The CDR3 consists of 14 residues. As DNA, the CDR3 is TGTGCCAGTAGGAGGACAGGGGGTAATTCACCCCTCCACTTT. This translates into CASRRTGGNSPLHF. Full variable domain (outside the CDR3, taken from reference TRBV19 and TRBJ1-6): DGGITQSPKYLFRKEGQNVTLSCEQNLNHDAMYWYRQDPGQGLRLIYYSQIVNDFQKGDIAEGYSVSREKKESFPLTVTSAQKNPTAFYLCASRRTGGNSPLHFGNGTRLTVT.

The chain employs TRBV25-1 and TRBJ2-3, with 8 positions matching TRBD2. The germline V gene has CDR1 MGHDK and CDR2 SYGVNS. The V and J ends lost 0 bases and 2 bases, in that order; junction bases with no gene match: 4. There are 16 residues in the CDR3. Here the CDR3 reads CASSEYRGGPTDTQYF. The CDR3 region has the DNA TGTGCCAGCAGTGAATATCGGGGGGGACCCACAGATACGCAGTATTTT. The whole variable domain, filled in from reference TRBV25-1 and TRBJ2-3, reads EADIYQTPRYLVIGTGKKITLECSQTMGHDKMYWYQQDPGMELHLIHYSYGVNSTEKGDLSSESTVSRIRTEHFPLTLESARPSHTSQYLCASSEYRGGPTDTQYFGPGTRLTVL.

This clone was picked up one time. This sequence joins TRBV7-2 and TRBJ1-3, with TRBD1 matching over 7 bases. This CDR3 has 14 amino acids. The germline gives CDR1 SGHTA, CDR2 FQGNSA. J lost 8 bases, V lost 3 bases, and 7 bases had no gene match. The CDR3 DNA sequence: TGTGCCAGCAGCTTTAAGGGGGCAAGGCACACCATATATTTT. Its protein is CASSFKGARHTIYF.

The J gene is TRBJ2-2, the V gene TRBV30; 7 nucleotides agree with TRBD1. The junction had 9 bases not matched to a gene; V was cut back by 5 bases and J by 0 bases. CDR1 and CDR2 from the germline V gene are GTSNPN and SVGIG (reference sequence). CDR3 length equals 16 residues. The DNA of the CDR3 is TGTGCCTGGGGCCTCAGGGGGAGTCCGAACACCGGGGAGCTGTTTTTT. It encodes CAWGLRGSPNTGELFF.

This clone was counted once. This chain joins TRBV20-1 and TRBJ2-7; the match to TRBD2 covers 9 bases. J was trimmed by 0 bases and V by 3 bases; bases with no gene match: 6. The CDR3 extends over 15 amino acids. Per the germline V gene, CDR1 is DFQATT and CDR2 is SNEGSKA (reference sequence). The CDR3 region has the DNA TGCAGTGCTAGTGGGGTAGCGGGGGACTCCTACGAGCAGTACTTC. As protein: CSASGVAGDSYEQYF.

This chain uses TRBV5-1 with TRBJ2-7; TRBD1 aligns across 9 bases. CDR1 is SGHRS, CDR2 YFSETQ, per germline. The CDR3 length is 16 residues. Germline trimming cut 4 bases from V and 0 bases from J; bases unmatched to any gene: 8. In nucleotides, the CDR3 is TGCGCCAGCAGCGAGACCGCGACAGGGGGCTCCTACGAGCAGTACTTC. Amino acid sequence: CASSETATGGSYEQYF.

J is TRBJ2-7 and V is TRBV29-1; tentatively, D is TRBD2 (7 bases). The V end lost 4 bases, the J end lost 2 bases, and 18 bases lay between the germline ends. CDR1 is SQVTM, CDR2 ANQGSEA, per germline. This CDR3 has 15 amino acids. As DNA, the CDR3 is TGCAGCGTTGGGCCGGGGGGCCCCCCAGCCTACGAGCAGTACTTC. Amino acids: CSVGPGGPPAYEQYF.

CDR3 residues: CASSLQGDTEAFF. As DNA, the CDR3 is TGTGCCAGCAGCCTACAGGGGGACACTGAAGCTTTCTTT. V gene TRBV11-3 combines with J gene TRBJ1-1; 8 bases are shared with TRBD1. Per germline, CDR1 SGHNT and CDR2 YENEEA. The CDR3 runs to 13 residues. V lost 5 bases, J lost 3 bases, and 2 bases stayed unmatched.

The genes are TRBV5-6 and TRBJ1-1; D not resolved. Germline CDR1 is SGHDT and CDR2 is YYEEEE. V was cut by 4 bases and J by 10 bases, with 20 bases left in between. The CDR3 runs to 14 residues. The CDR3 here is CASSPSGPGRRAFF. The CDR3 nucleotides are TGTGCCAGCAGCCCATCAGGCCCCGGGAGGCGAGCTTTCTTT.

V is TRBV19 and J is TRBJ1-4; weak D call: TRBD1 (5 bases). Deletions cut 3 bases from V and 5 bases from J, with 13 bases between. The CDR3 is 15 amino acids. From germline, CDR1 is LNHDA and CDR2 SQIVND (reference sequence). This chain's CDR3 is CASSISPHRNEKLFF. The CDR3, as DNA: TGTGCCAGTAGTATCTCACCCCACAGGAATGAAAAACTGTTTTTT.

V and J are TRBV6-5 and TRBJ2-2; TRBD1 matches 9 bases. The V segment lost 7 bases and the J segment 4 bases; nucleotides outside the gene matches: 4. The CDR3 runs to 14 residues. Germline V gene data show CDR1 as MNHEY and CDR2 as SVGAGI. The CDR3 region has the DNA TGTGCCAGCATCTCGACAGGGGGCACCGGGGAGCTGTTTTTT. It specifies CASISTGGTGELFF.

CDR3 loop: CASSPDSVRKRDEQYF. In DNA form, the CDR3 reads TGTGCCAGCAGCCCGGACAGTGTGAGGAAGCGGGACGAGCAGTACTTC. The chain uses TRBV5-6 and TRBJ2-7; either TRBD1 or TRBD2 may fit D (6 bases each). This CDR3 comprises 16 residues. Trimming removed 4 bases from V and 5 bases from J, with 22 bases in between. Germline lookup yields CDR1 SGHDT and CDR2 YYEEEE.

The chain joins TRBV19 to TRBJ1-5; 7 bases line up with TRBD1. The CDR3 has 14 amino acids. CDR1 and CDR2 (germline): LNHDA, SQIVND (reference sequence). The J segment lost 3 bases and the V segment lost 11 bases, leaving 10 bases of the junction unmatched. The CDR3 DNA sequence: TGTGCCGGAAGATCAGGGGGTAACAATCAGCCCCAGCATTTT. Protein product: CAGRSGGNNQPQHF.

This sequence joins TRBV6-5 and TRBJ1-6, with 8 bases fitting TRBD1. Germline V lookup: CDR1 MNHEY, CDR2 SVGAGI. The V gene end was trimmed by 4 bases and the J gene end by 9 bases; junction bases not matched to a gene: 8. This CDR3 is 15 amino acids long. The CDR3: CASSSWDRISSPLHF. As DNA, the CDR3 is TGTGCCAGCAGTTCCTGGGACAGGATCAGTTCACCCCTCCACTTT.

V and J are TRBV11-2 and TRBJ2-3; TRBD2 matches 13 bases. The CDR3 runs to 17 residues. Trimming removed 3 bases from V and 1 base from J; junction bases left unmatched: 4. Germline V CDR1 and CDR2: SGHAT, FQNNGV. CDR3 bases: TGTGCCAGCAGCTTGACTAGCGGGGGGCGGGGCACAGATACGCAGTATTTT. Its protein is CASSLTSGGRGTDTQYF.

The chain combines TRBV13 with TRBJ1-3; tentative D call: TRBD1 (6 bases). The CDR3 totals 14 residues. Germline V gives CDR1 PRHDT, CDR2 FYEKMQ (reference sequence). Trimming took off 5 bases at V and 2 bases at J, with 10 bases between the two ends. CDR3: CASSQGTAGNTIYF. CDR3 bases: TGTGCCAGCAGCCAGGGGACGGCTGGAAACACCATATATTTT.

The CDR3 DNA follows: TGTGCCAGCTTCGGGAGCAACCCCGGAAACACCATATATTTT. It codes for CASFGSNPGNTIYF. The chain recombines TRBV6-5 with TRBJ1-3; D call uncertain. CDR1 is MNHEY, CDR2 SVGAGI, per germline. The germline V and J ends were trimmed by 8 bases and 4 bases, with 15 bases remaining between them. This CDR3 comprises 14 residues.

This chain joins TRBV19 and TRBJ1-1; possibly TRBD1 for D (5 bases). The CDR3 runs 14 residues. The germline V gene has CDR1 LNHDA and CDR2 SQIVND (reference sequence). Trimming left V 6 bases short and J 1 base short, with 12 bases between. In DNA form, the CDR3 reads TGTGCCAGTAGGAAGGGGCCGTCGAACACTGAAGCTTTCTTT. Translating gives CASRKGPSNTEAFF.

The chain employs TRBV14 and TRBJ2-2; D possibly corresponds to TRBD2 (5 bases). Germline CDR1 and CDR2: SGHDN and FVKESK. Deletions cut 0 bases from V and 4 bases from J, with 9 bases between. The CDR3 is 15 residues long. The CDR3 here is CASSQDLGGTGELFF. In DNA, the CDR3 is TGTGCCAGCAGCCAAGATCTAGGAGGCACCGGGGAGCTGTTTTTT. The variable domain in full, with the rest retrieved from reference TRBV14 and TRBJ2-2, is EAGVTQFPSHSVIEKGQTVTLRCDPISGHDNLYWYRRVMGKEIKFLLHFVKESKQDESGMPNNRFLAERTGGTYSTLKVQPAELEDSGVYFCASSQDLGGTGELFFGEGSRLTVL.

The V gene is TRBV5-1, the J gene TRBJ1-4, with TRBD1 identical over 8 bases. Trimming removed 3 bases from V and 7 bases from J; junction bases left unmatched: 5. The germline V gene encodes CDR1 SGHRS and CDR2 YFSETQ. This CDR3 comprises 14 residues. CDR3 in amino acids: CASSSGGAGEKLFF. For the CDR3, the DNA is TGCGCCAGCAGCTCAGGGGGCGCGGGTGAAAAACTGTTTTTT.

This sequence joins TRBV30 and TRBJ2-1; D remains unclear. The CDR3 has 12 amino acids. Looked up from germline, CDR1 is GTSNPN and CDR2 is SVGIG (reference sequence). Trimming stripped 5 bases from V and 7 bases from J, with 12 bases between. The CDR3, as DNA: TGTGCCTGGGCTGACTCGGTGAATGAGCAGTTCTTC. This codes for CAWADSVNEQFF. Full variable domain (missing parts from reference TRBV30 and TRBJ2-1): SQTIHQWPATLVQPVGSPLSLECTVEGTSNPNLYWYRQAAGRGLQLLFYSVGIGQISSEVPQNLSASRPQDRQFILSSKKLLLSDSGFYLCAWADSVNEQFFGPGTRLTVL.